These T cell receptor beta chains were read from a single sample in a study of blood T cell repertoires in COVID-19. The table came from immunoSEQ multiplex PCR; TCRdb's copy has only in-frame clones and leaves some out. The sample carries about 250,000 clones, 83% recorded once. Sequenced sample: PBMCs or T cells enriched from blood (not recorded which). The receptors come from a woman in her thirties or forties who had been exposed to COVID-19. Both conserved end residues are part of each CDR3. The order of the fields is clone size, J gene, D gene, V gene, CDR3 protein, CDR3 DNA. D genes are given only for firm matches. Size tells how often a clone was seen (once, few, many) or the class of an expanded clone, and some rows leave it out.

>.|TRBJ2-5|.|TRBV9
CASSVEGRGQETQYF
TGTGCCAGCAGCGTGGAGGGGAGGGGGCAAGAGACCCAGTACTTC
>.|TRBJ1-6|TRBD1|TRBV7-2
CASSRISGTGGSPLHF
TGTGCCAGCAGCCGCATTTCCGGGACAGGGGGCTCACCCCTCCACTTT
>.|TRBJ1-1|TRBD1|TRBV18
CASSRDRGNTEAFF
TGTGCCAGCTCACGAGACAGGGGGAACACTGAAGCTTTCTTT
>.|TRBJ2-3|TRBD1|TRBV9
CASSVGGRGQRDTQYF
TGTGCCAGCAGCGTGGGGGGCAGGGGGCAGCGAGATACGCAGTATTTT
>.|TRBJ1-5|TRBD1|TRBV2
CASSPGQGARQPQHF
TGTGCCAGCAGTCCGGGACAGGGGGCGCGTCAGCCCCAGCATTTT
>.|TRBJ1-5|.|TRBV24-1
CATSDWSDDSNQPQHF
TGTGCCACCAGTGATTGGTCAGATGATAGCAATCAGCCCCAGCATTTT
>few|TRBJ2-1|.|TRBV7-3
CASSLGGTPGNEQFF
TGTGCCAGCAGCCTCGGGGGGACACCGGGCAATGAGCAGTTCTTC
>.|TRBJ2-3|.|TRBV3-1/TRBV3-2
CASSQNGETTDTQYF
TGTGCCAGCAGCCAAAACGGGGAGACCACAGATACGCAGTATTTT
>.|TRBJ1-1|.|TRBV19
CASTIAAGWDTEAFF
TGTGCCAGTACCATCGCCGCGGGTTGGGACACTGAAGCTTTCTTT
>once|TRBJ1-5|TRBD1|TRBV9
CASSVETGANQPQHF
TGTGCCAGCAGCGTAGAGACAGGGGCTAATCAGCCCCAGCATTTT
>.|TRBJ1-1|TRBD1|TRBV19
CASSIPGQGMRTEAFF
TGTGCCAGTAGTATTCCGGGACAGGGTATGCGGACTGAAGCTTTCTTT
>once|TRBJ2-7|.|TRBV7-8
CASSLYEFQDEQYF
TGTGCCAGCAGCTTATACGAGTTTCAGGACGAGCAGTACTTC
>.|TRBJ1-3|.|TRBV18
CASSNQGQGIGNTIYF
TGTGCCAGCTCAAACCAAGGTCAGGGGATTGGAAACACCATATATTTT
>.|TRBJ2-7|.|TRBV28
CASSSNSRSVYF
TGTGCCAGCAGTTCTAACAGCCGATCTGTGTACTTC
>.|TRBJ2-7|TRBD1|TRBV7-3
CASSLTGQGIYEQYF
TGTGCCAGCAGCCTCACGGGACAGGGGATCTACGAGCAGTACTTC
>once|TRBJ2-3|TRBD1|TRBV6-5
CASRVTTGAGDTQYF
TGTGCCAGCAGGGTTACGACAGGGGCCGGAGATACGCAGTATTTT
>few|TRBJ1-2|TRBD1|TRBV6-5
CASSLTGDPRSYTF
TGTGCCAGCAGCCTTACAGGGGACCCCCGGAGCTACACCTTC
>.|TRBJ1-4|TRBD1|TRBV18
CASSPPGQANEKLFF
TGTGCCAGCTCACCCCCGGGACAGGCTAATGAAAAACTGTTTTTT
>.|TRBJ1-3|TRBD1|TRBV5-6
CASSGMGQGNTIYF
TGTGCCAGCAGCGGGATGGGACAGGGAAACACCATATATTTT
>.|TRBJ2-7|TRBD2|TRBV5-1
CASSWGTSGGGSEQYF
TGCGCCAGCAGCTGGGGGACTAGCGGGGGTGGGTCCGAGCAGTACTTC
>.|TRBJ2-1|.|TRBV27
CASSQENRAYEQFF
TGTGCCAGCAGTCAGGAGAACAGGGCCTATGAGCAGTTCTTC
>.|TRBJ1-2|.|TRBV6-5
CASKPDSTANYGYTF
TGTGCCAGCAAACCCGACAGTACAGCTAACTATGGCTACACCTTC
>.|TRBJ1-2|TRBD1|TRBV9
CASTKEVTRGTYGYTF
TGTGCCAGCACAAAAGAAGTTACCAGGGGGACCTATGGCTACACCTTC
>once|TRBJ1-1|.|TRBV21-1
CASSRPGPRDSKKF
TGTGCCAGCAGCCGCCCCGGCCCCCGGGACAGTAAAAAGTTT
>.|TRBJ2-1|TRBD2|TRBV18
CASSPTGTSGGASEQFF
TGTGCCAGCTCGCCCACCGGGACTAGCGGGGGGGCCAGTGAGCAGTTCTTC
>.|TRBJ1-4|.|TRBV28
CASSSSPPSEKLFF
TGTGCCAGCAGTTCATCCCCCCCGAGTGAAAAACTGTTTTTT
>.|TRBJ1-4|TRBD1|TRBV4-2
CASSQGQGFNEKLFF
TGTGCCAGCAGCCAAGGACAGGGGTTTAATGAAAAACTGTTTTTT
>.|TRBJ2-1|.|TRBV28
CASTGGGLGSSYNEQFF
TGTGCCAGCACGGGCGGGGGCCTAGGTAGCTCCTACAATGAGCAGTTCTTC
>.|TRBJ1-1|.|TRBV12-3/TRBV12-4
CAAGRGNTEAFF
TGTGCCGCAGGCCGGGGGAACACTGAAGCTTTCTTT
>.|TRBJ1-5|.|TRBV27
CASSWSPGAGQPQHF
TGTGCCAGCAGTTGGTCCCCAGGGGCCGGTCAGCCCCAGCATTTT
>.|TRBJ1-2|TRBD1|TRBV5-1
CASNFTGTAYYGYTF
TGCGCCAGCAATTTTACCGGGACAGCCTACTATGGCTACACCTTC
>.|TRBJ1-4|.|TRBV7-3
CASSLAPGEKLFF
TGTGCCAGCAGCTTGGCCCCAGGTGAAAAACTGTTTTTT
>.|TRBJ2-7|TRBD2|TRBV18
CASSPSRGDYEQYF
TGTGCCAGCTCACCATCGCGGGGGGACTACGAGCAGTACTTC
>.|TRBJ2-7|TRBD1|TRBV5-1
CASSRDRLNTYEQYF
TGCGCCAGCAGCCGGGACAGACTCAACACCTACGAGCAGTACTTC
>few|TRBJ2-1|.|TRBV15
CATSRESDRPEISYNEQFF
TGTGCCACCAGCAGAGAGAGTGACAGGCCTGAAATCTCCTACAATGAGCAGTTCTTC
>.|TRBJ2-1|TRBD2|TRBV30
CAWRDTSGGYNEQFF
TGTGCCTGGAGGGATACTAGCGGGGGCTACAATGAGCAGTTCTTC
>.|TRBJ1-1|.|TRBV7-9
CASSRRTGNTEAFF
TGTGCCAGCAGCCGTAGGACGGGAAACACTGAAGCTTTCTTT
>.|TRBJ2-2|.|TRBV30
CAWSRRSGELFF
TGTGCCTGGAGTCGGAGGTCCGGGGAGCTGTTTTTT
>.|TRBJ1-6|.|TRBV19
CASGQMNSPLHF
TGTGCCAGTGGACAGATGAATTCACCCCTCCACTTT
>many|TRBJ1-6|.|TRBV6-5
CASSNGGKGSPLHF
TGTGCCAGCAGCAACGGGGGGAAAGGTTCACCCCTCCACTTT
>.|TRBJ1-5|.|TRBV11-3
CASSLAQGFAQQPQHF
TGTGCCAGCAGCTTAGCCCAGGGGTTTGCACAACAGCCCCAGCATTTT
>.|TRBJ1-1|.|TRBV19
CASSSHSGIRTEAFF
TGTGCCAGTAGTTCTCATTCGGGGATTCGGACTGAAGCTTTCTTT
>.|TRBJ1-5|.|TRBV18
CASSATETDRNQPQHF
TGTGCCAGCTCAGCCACTGAAACCGACAGGAATCAGCCCCAGCATTTT
>.|TRBJ1-2|TRBD1|TRBV28
CASSSRTGGGYGYTF
TGTGCCAGCAGTTCACGGACAGGGGGAGGCTATGGCTACACCTTC
>.|TRBJ1-6|.|TRBV30
CAWSVGQQFSPLHF
TGTGCCTGGAGTGTAGGTCAACAGTTTTCACCCCTCCACTTT
>.|TRBJ1-1|TRBD1|TRBV7-8
CASSVQGVEAFF
TGTGCCAGCAGCGTACAGGGGGTTGAAGCTTTCTTT
>.|TRBJ1-4|.|TRBV29-1
CSVALLTANEKLFF
TGCAGCGTCGCCCTACTGACTGCTAATGAAAAACTGTTTTTT
>.|TRBJ2-5|TRBD1|TRBV13
CASSLGQGFQETQYF
TGTGCCAGCAGCTTGGGACAGGGCTTCCAAGAGACCCAGTACTTC
>.|TRBJ1-4|.|TRBV4-2
CASSLYEEKLFF
TGTGCCAGCAGCCTTTACGAGGAAAAACTGTTTTTT
>.|TRBJ2-1|.|TRBV2
CASTEVQGNEQFF
TGTGCCAGCACCGAAGTTCAGGGGAATGAGCAGTTCTTC
>.|TRBJ1-4|.|TRBV6-5
CASKNPGSTNEKLFF
TGTGCCAGCAAGAATCCCGGTTCAACTAATGAAAAACTGTTTTTT
>.|TRBJ1-6|.|TRBV7-6
CASSTRGGQGSSPLHF
TGTGCCAGCAGCACAAGGGGGGGTCAGGGCAGTTCACCCCTCCACTTT
>.|TRBJ2-7|.|TRBV10-3
CAIRQGPYEQYF
TGTGCCATCAGACAGGGTCCCTACGAGCAGTACTTC
>.|TRBJ2-1|.|TRBV6-1
CASSDADRERFF
TGTGCCAGCAGTGACGCCGACCGGGAGCGGTTCTTC
>few|TRBJ1-1|.|TRBV27
CASSLQGNTEAFF
TGTGCCAGCAGTTTACAGGGGAACACTGAAGCTTTCTTT
>.|TRBJ2-4|.|TRBV5-4
CASSLGGLGGTLAKNIQYF
TGTGCCAGCAGCTTGGGCGGACTAGGGGGAACGCTAGCCAAAAACATTCAGTACTTC
>.|TRBJ2-7|.|TRBV7-2
CASSLSTTSTYEQYF
TGTGCCAGCAGCCTCTCCACGACAAGTACCTACGAGCAGTACTTC
>few|TRBJ2-7|TRBD1|TRBV6-2/TRBV6-3
CASSQTGGEQYF
TGTGCCAGCAGTCAAACAGGGGGCGAGCAGTACTTC
>once|TRBJ2-5|TRBD2|TRBV6-2/TRBV6-3
CASSSRRLAEARQETQYF
TGTGCCAGCAGTTCGCGACGACTAGCGGAGGCACGCCAAGAGACCCAGTACTTC